These T cell receptor beta chains were read from a single sample in a study of T-cell reconstitution after alpha-beta-depleted transplantation in children. TCRdb reprocessed the PCR reads via MiXCR and lists one record per CDR3 protein. Among about 610,000 distinct CDR3 sequences listed, about 10% were seen once. Sequenced here: PBMCs from the stem cell graft donor, sampled from the stem cell graft. These receptors were collected from a human donor who donated a stem cell graft to a child with acute myeloid leukemia. Both conserved end residues are part of each CDR3. The order of the fields is D gene, clone size, J gene, V gene, CDR3 protein, CDR3 DNA. D genes are given only for firm matches. Not every row has a clone size; where given, it reads once, few, many or a size class.

d_gene: TRBD1
abundance: NA
j_gene: TRBJ2-5
v_gene: TRBV28
CDR3aa: CASRFTGGGETQYF
CDR3nt: TGTGCCAGCAGATTCACAGGGGGCGGAGAGACCCAGTACTTC

d_gene: TRBD2
abundance: NA
j_gene: TRBJ2-3
v_gene: TRBV7-9
CDR3aa: CASSARTAGGFTDTQYF
CDR3nt: TGTGCCAGCAGCGCCAGAACAGCGGGAGGGTTCACAGATACGCAGTATTTT

d_gene: NA
abundance: NA
j_gene: TRBJ2-7
v_gene: TRBV7-8
CDR3aa: CASSLVPATSYEQYF
CDR3nt: TGTGCCAGCAGCTTAGTTCCGGCGACCTCCTACGAGCAGTACTTC

d_gene: NA
abundance: few
j_gene: TRBJ2-7
v_gene: TRBV27
CDR3aa: CASSHGREVLYEQYF
CDR3nt: TGTGCCAGCAGTCACGGAAGGGAGGTTTTATACGAGCAGTACTTC

d_gene: TRBD1
abundance: many
j_gene: TRBJ2-1
v_gene: TRBV2
CDR3aa: CASSGRGRVSYEQFF
CDR3nt: TGTGCCAGCAGTGGAAGGGGGCGAGTCTCATATGAGCAGTTCTTC

d_gene: TRBD2
abundance: NA
j_gene: TRBJ2-4
v_gene: TRBV9
CDR3aa: CASSVGTSGLNIQYF
CDR3nt: TGTGCCAGCAGCGTAGGAACTAGCGGGTTAAACATTCAGTACTTC

d_gene: TRBD1
abundance: few
j_gene: TRBJ1-2
v_gene: TRBV6-5
CDR3aa: CASSYPITGDGYTF
CDR3nt: TGTGCCAGCAGTTACCCGATTACAGGGGACGGCTACACCTTC

d_gene: TRBD2
abundance: few
j_gene: TRBJ2-1
v_gene: TRBV12-3/TRBV12-4
CDR3aa: CASTFLSGSRSAEQFF
CDR3nt: TGTGCCAGCACCTTCCTCAGCGGGAGCCGCTCCGCTGAGCAGTTCTTC

d_gene: NA
abundance: NA
j_gene: TRBJ1-1
v_gene: TRBV30
CDR3aa: CAWSRLQNTEAFF
CDR3nt: TGTGCCTGGAGTAGACTCCAGAACACTGAAGCTTTCTTT

d_gene: TRBD1
abundance: many
j_gene: TRBJ2-1
v_gene: TRBV29-1
CDR3aa: CSARGQGVGEQFF
CDR3nt: TGCAGCGCAAGAGGACAGGGAGTTGGGGAGCAGTTCTTC

d_gene: NA
abundance: many
j_gene: TRBJ2-1
v_gene: TRBV15
CDR3aa: CATSRDRWDNEQFF
CDR3nt: TGTGCCACCAGCAGAGATCGGTGGGACAATGAGCAGTTCTTC

d_gene: NA
abundance: NA
j_gene: TRBJ2-3
v_gene: TRBV7-3
CDR3aa: CASSILPSSASTDTQYF
CDR3nt: TGTGCCAGCAGCATCCTTCCATCTAGCGCCAGCACAGATACGCAGTATTTT

d_gene: NA
abundance: many
j_gene: TRBJ2-7
v_gene: TRBV6-5
CDR3aa: CASSYAEGDTYEQYF
CDR3nt: TGTGCCAGCAGTTACGCGGAGGGAGACACCTACGAGCAGTACTTC

d_gene: NA
abundance: NA
j_gene: TRBJ2-7
v_gene: TRBV6-2/TRBV6-3
CDR3aa: CATYRGESLSYEQYF
CDR3nt: TGTGCCACCTATAGGGGGGAGAGCCTCTCCTACGAGCAGTACTTC

d_gene: NA
abundance: few
j_gene: TRBJ2-5
v_gene: TRBV20-1
CDR3aa: CSARDHNVDLWDPQETQYF
CDR3nt: TGCAGTGCTAGAGATCACAACGTGGACCTGTGGGACCCCCAAGAGACCCAGTACTTC

d_gene: TRBD1
abundance: many
j_gene: TRBJ1-1
v_gene: TRBV5-1
CDR3aa: CASSLGTGGANTEAFF
CDR3nt: TGCGCCAGCAGCTTAGGGACAGGGGGAGCCAACACTGAAGCTTTCTTT

d_gene: TRBD2
abundance: NA
j_gene: TRBJ2-7
v_gene: TRBV7-3
CDR3aa: CASSPRLAGVREQYF
CDR3nt: TGTGCCAGCAGCCCGCGACTAGCGGGAGTTCGCGAGCAGTACTTC

d_gene: TRBD2
abundance: few
j_gene: TRBJ2-3
v_gene: TRBV7-8
CDR3aa: CASSLTGLDRTDTQYF
CDR3nt: TGTGCCAGCAGCTTAACCGGACTAGACCGCACAGATACGCAGTATTTT

d_gene: NA
abundance: many
j_gene: TRBJ1-1
v_gene: TRBV5-1
CDR3aa: CASSLDTMNTEAFF
CDR3nt: TGCGCCAGCAGCTTGGACACAATGAACACTGAAGCTTTCTTT

d_gene: NA
abundance: NA
j_gene: TRBJ1-6
v_gene: TRBV24-1
CDR3aa: CATSATGTPLHF
CDR3nt: TGTGCCACCAGTGCTACAGGGACACCCCTCCACTTT

d_gene: NA
abundance: many
j_gene: TRBJ2-7
v_gene: TRBV4-2
CDR3aa: CASSQVGSYEQYF
CDR3nt: TGTGCCAGCAGCCAAGTTGGGTCCTACGAGCAGTACTTC

d_gene: NA
abundance: NA
j_gene: TRBJ1-2
v_gene: TRBV15
CDR3aa: CATSEGLRWRNYGYTF
CDR3nt: TGTGCCACCAGCGAGGGACTCCGGTGGAGAAACTATGGCTACACCTTC

d_gene: NA
abundance: few
j_gene: TRBJ1-1
v_gene: TRBV6-1
CDR3aa: CASSDLAGGNTEAFF
CDR3nt: TGTGCCAGCAGTGACCTGGCAGGAGGGAACACTGAAGCTTTCTTT

d_gene: TRBD1
abundance: few
j_gene: TRBJ1-1
v_gene: TRBV11-1
CDR3aa: CASSFPGTGVDTEAFF
CDR3nt: TGTGCCAGCAGCTTTCCCGGGACAGGGGTCGACACTGAAGCTTTCTTT

d_gene: NA
abundance: many
j_gene: TRBJ2-2
v_gene: TRBV7-9
CDR3aa: CASSPDSFTGELFF
CDR3nt: TGTGCCAGCTCTCCGGACAGCTTCACCGGGGAGCTGTTTTTT

d_gene: NA
abundance: few
j_gene: TRBJ2-1
v_gene: TRBV11-1
CDR3aa: CASSSADSIEQFF
CDR3nt: TGTGCCAGCAGCTCAGCCGACAGTATTGAGCAGTTCTTC

d_gene: TRBD2
abundance: NA
j_gene: TRBJ2-7
v_gene: TRBV6-2/TRBV6-3
CDR3aa: CASSYRGGFPYEQYF
CDR3nt: TGTGCCAGCAGTTACAGGGGAGGGTTCCCCTACGAGCAGTACTTC

d_gene: NA
abundance: many
j_gene: TRBJ2-1
v_gene: TRBV7-2
CDR3aa: CASSLNSIGGNEQFF
CDR3nt: TGTGCCAGCAGCCTAAATAGCATTGGAGGCAATGAGCAGTTCTTC

d_gene: TRBD2
abundance: few
j_gene: TRBJ2-3
v_gene: TRBV27
CDR3aa: CASSLIPGLAGEADTQYF
CDR3nt: TGTGCCAGCAGTTTAATCCCCGGACTAGCGGGAGAAGCAGATACGCAGTATTTT

d_gene: NA
abundance: NA
j_gene: TRBJ2-7
v_gene: TRBV24-1
CDR3aa: CATSDLRGSGQYF
CDR3nt: TGTGCCACCAGTGATCTCAGGGGAAGCGGGCAGTACTTC

d_gene: NA
abundance: NA
j_gene: TRBJ1-5
v_gene: TRBV20-1
CDR3aa: CSASSEQGFTGQPQHF
CDR3nt: TGCAGTGCTAGTTCCGAACAGGGTTTCACAGGACAGCCCCAGCATTTT

d_gene: NA
abundance: many
j_gene: TRBJ2-3
v_gene: TRBV20-1
CDR3aa: CSARDYRISTDTQYF
CDR3nt: TGCAGTGCTAGGGACTACCGAATTAGCACAGATACGCAGTATTTT

d_gene: NA
abundance: NA
j_gene: TRBJ1-1
v_gene: TRBV28
CDR3aa: CASSLFGPAEAFF
CDR3nt: TGTGCCAGCAGTTTATTTGGGCCTGCTGAAGCTTTCTTT

d_gene: NA
abundance: NA
j_gene: TRBJ2-3
v_gene: TRBV12-3/TRBV12-4
CDR3aa: CASSLKETDTQYF
CDR3nt: TGTGCCAGCAGTTTAAAGGAGACAGATACGCAGTATTTT

d_gene: NA
abundance: few
j_gene: TRBJ2-7
v_gene: TRBV14
CDR3aa: CASSLGSVSEQYF
CDR3nt: TGTGCCAGCAGCCTCGGGAGTGTTTCCGAGCAGTACTTC

d_gene: NA
abundance: many
j_gene: TRBJ2-1
v_gene: TRBV6-5
CDR3aa: CASRQSNEQFF
CDR3nt: TGTGCCAGCAGACAGAGCAATGAGCAGTTCTTC

d_gene: TRBD1
abundance: many
j_gene: TRBJ2-3
v_gene: TRBV29-1
CDR3aa: CSVRTGNTDTQYF
CDR3nt: TGCAGCGTGAGGACAGGGAACACAGATACGCAGTATTTT

d_gene: NA
abundance: many
j_gene: TRBJ2-1
v_gene: TRBV6-1
CDR3aa: CASSPRLDTYNEQFF
CDR3nt: TGTGCCAGCAGTCCAAGACTAGATACCTACAATGAGCAGTTCTTC

d_gene: TRBD2
abundance: NA
j_gene: TRBJ2-2
v_gene: TRBV20-1
CDR3aa: CCASPGLAGGPAGELFF
CDR3nt: TGCTGTGCTAGTCCGGGACTAGCGGGAGGGCCTGCCGGGGAGCTGTTTTTT

d_gene: TRBD1
abundance: many
j_gene: TRBJ1-2
v_gene: TRBV5-6
CDR3aa: CASSGPAQGVAGYTF
CDR3nt: TGTGCCAGCAGCGGGCCTGCACAGGGGGTGGCCGGCTACACCTTC

d_gene: NA
abundance: many
j_gene: TRBJ2-7
v_gene: TRBV7-2
CDR3aa: CASSLAGGAHGEQYF
CDR3nt: TGTGCCAGCAGCTTAGCGGGCGGGGCCCACGGCGAGCAGTACTTC

d_gene: TRBD2
abundance: NA
j_gene: TRBJ2-3
v_gene: TRBV7-9
CDR3aa: CASSLLTSGSGTDTQYF
CDR3nt: TGTGCCAGCAGCCTCCTGACTAGCGGGAGTGGCACAGATACGCAGTATTTT

d_gene: NA
abundance: few
j_gene: TRBJ2-5
v_gene: TRBV20-1
CDR3aa: CSGQQETQYF
CDR3nt: TGCAGTGGGCAACAAGAGACCCAGTACTTC